The 11 T cell receptor beta chains presented below share a single source sample, sequenced in a study of T cell changes during pregnancy in multiple sclerosis. Profiled with immunoSEQ multiplex PCR; TCRdb holds only in-frame clones, not every one. The table shows under 95,000 clones, with 94% occurring only once. The sequenced sample was peripheral blood, obtained in the second trimester of pregnancy. The source of these receptors is a female donor in good health, enrolled as a control in a pregnancy study.

The chain carries TRBV5-8 and TRBJ2-6, with D possibly matching TRBD1 (5 bases). V was shortened by 1 base and J by 0 bases, with 11 bases between the two germline ends. The CDR3 sequence is 17 residues long. Germline CDR1 and CDR2: SGHTS and YDEGEE. The CDR3 region is CASSLLTDGSGANVLTF. Here the CDR3 DNA reads TGTGCCAGCAGCTTGTTGACAGACGGCTCTGGGGCCAACGTCCTGACTTTC.

This rearrangement joins TRBV6-5 to TRBJ2-3; 9 bases map to TRBD1. The CDR3 runs to 16 residues. The V segment lost 2 bases and the J segment 0 bases; nucleotides outside the gene matches: 3. CDR1 and CDR2 from the germline V gene are MNHEY and SVGAGI. The CDR3 nucleotides are TGTGCCAGCAGTTACGTGACAGGGGGAAGCACAGATACGCAGTATTTT. Protein: CASSYVTGGSTDTQYF.

The chain uses TRBV28 and TRBJ2-7; 11 bases match TRBD1. The germline V gene has CDR1 MDHEN and CDR2 SYDVKM. V lost 5 bases and J lost 2; bases outside the gene matches: 2. The CDR3 extends over 14 amino acids. CDR3 amino acids: CASSGTGGTYEQYF. The CDR3 DNA reads TGTGCCAGCAGTGGGACAGGGGGTACCTACGAGCAGTACTTC.

The DNA for the CDR3 is TGTGCCAGCAGCTCGACCGGGACAGAGCTCGGGACGCAGTATTTT. Amino acid sequence: CASSSTGTELGTQYF. The chain links TRBV5-5 to TRBJ2-3; 7 bases are shared with TRBD1. Germline CDR1 SGHKS, CDR2 YYEKEE (reference sequence). The CDR3 extends over 15 amino acids. The J segment lost 9 bases and the V segment lost 3 bases, leaving 13 bases of the junction unmatched. Using reference TRBV5-5 and TRBJ2-3 for the parts outside the CDR3, the full variable domain is DAGVTQSPTHLIKTRGQQVTLRCSPISGHKSVSWYQQVLGQGPQFIFQYYEKEERGRGNFPDRFSARQFPNYSSELNVNALLLGDSALYLCASSSTGTELGTQYFGPGTRLTVL.

V and J are TRBV28 and TRBJ2-7; possibly TRBD2 for D (6 bases). The CDR3 is 15 residues long. Trimming removed 6 bases from V and 0 bases from J, with 15 bases in between. Germline-derived CDR1 and CDR2 are MDHEN and SYDVKM. The CDR3: CASRPGTASSYEQYF. Here the CDR3 DNA reads TGTGCCAGCAGACCCGGGACTGCAAGCTCCTACGAGCAGTACTTC.

The V call is TRBV18, the J call TRBJ2-1; tentative D call: TRBD2 (5 bases). The V gene's germline CDR1 is KGHSH and CDR2 LQKENI. V gave up 6 bases and J gave up 4 bases, with 16 bases separating them. CDR3 size: 15 residues. This chain's CDR3 is CASSPGGAVYNEQFF. CDR3 nucleotide sequence: TGTGCCAGCTCCCCCGGAGGAGCCGTTTACAATGAGCAGTTCTTC.

The chain is built from TRBV27 and TRBJ2-7, with a tentative D call TRBD2 (7 bases). Trimming removed 0 bases at V and 2 bases at J, with 14 bases between. The CDR3 is 16 residues long. Germline V lookup: CDR1 MNHEY, CDR2 SMNVEV (reference sequence). CDR3 bases: TGTGCCAGCAGTTTATCGAGCGGGGACAAGGCCTACGAGCAGTACTTC. It is translated as CASSLSSGDKAYEQYF.

V usage is TRBV6-5 and J usage is TRBJ2-7; 7 nucleotides line up with TRBD1. CDR1 and CDR2 (germline): MNHEY, SVGAGI. This CDR3 comprises 16 residues. The J segment lost 7 bases and the V segment lost 0 bases, leaving 12 bases of the junction unmatched. This CDR3 reads CASSYSVGQVIGEQYF. For the CDR3, the DNA is TGTGCCAGCAGTTACTCGGTTGGACAGGTTATCGGGGAGCAGTACTTC.

This CDR3 is CASSPQGGASNQPQHF. The CDR3, as DNA: TGTGCCAGCAGTCCCCAAGGGGGGGCAAGCAATCAGCCCCAGCATTTT. V gene TRBV28 combines with J gene TRBJ1-5, with D maybe TRBD1 (6 bases). The CDR3 contains 16 residues. The V gene lost 5 bases and the J gene lost 1 base, with 15 bases spanning the gap. Per germline, CDR1 MDHEN and CDR2 SYDVKM.

This clone was observed a few times. The rearrangement uses TRBV2 and TRBJ2-2, with 8 bases that match TRBD1. The CDR3 has 15 amino acids. Losses at the gene ends were 6 bases for V and 3 bases for J; bases not matched to a gene: 6. Germline values: CDR1 SNHLY, CDR2 FYNNEI. This CDR3 is CASSRTGSDTGELFF. For the CDR3, the DNA is TGTGCCAGCAGCCGGACAGGGTCGGACACCGGGGAGCTGTTTTTT.

This sequence joins TRBV10-2 and TRBJ2-1; D may be TRBD2 (6 bases). This CDR3 contains 15 residues. V lost 3 bases and J 9 bases, leaving 18 bases between the germline ends. The V gene's germline CDR1 is WSHSY and CDR2 SAAADI. CDR3 residues: CASSDKLLAGFEQFF. As DNA, the CDR3 is TGCGCCAGCAGTGACAAACTACTGGCGGGGTTTGAGCAGTTCTTC.